This TCR beta chain stems from a study of a mutant IDH1 vaccine in newly diagnosed glioma. Study-wide background: Treated patients had a mean age of about 40 years and an approximately 62% male, approximately 38% female split. Study observations and caveats: Changes in the top peripheral T cell clonotypes seemingly had no bearing on pseudoprogression.

The method was immunoSEQ multiplex PCR; TCRdb's version includes in-frame clones alone and lacks a portion of them. The sample has some 64,000 clones; roughly 80% are singletons. With regard to this clone: Its antigen is not identified.

Sample time point: week 11, during vaccination. Vaccination used 300 ug of mutant IDH1 20-mer peptide per dose, with topical imiquimod. The sample consisted of PBMCs, taken from a glioma patient whose treatment included an IDH1 peptide vaccine. The sequence came from a man aged 45-65 years with glioma.

CDR3 in amino acids: CASSLGGGQFF. The CDR3 DNA reads TGTGCCAGCAGCTTAGGGGGGGGGCAGTTCTTC. V gene TRBV5-8 combines with J gene TRBJ2-1; D is possibly TRBD2 (7 bases). The CDR3 runs 11 residues. V was pared by 2 bases and J by 12 bases, with 9 bases between. Germline V CDR1 and CDR2: SGHTS, YDEGEE.